There are a few counts of the clone carrying this T cell receptor beta chain. Its antigen is undetermined. A second PCR of about 7 to 12 cycles used a sample-barcoded 5' primer and a J-beta primer mix. Every sample produced at least 3 million CDR3-containing paired-end reads. In TCRdb, the 5' RACE reads were re-called with MiXCR into one record per CDR3 protein. The sample shows over a million distinct CDR3 sequences, around two fifths of them seen only once. The data derive from a study of blood T cells in healthy people across ages. Study-wide results and limits: Higher diversity, along with more naive CD4+ cells, distinguished long-lived donors from aged donors. It was found that TCR beta diversity correlated strongly with the percentage of naive T cells.

V shed 2 bases, J shed 7 bases, and the junction held 11 bases outside the gene matches. Germline lookup yields CDR1 ENHRY and CDR2 SYGVKD. There are 16 residues in the CDR3. This TCR was sampled from a woman under 30 in good health. What was sequenced was blood. The V and J genes are TRBV10-3 and TRBJ2-1; 7 bases are a match to TRBD2. CDR3 amino acids: CAISEAVAGVGNEQFF. CDR3 coding DNA: TGTGCCATCAGTGAGGCAGTGGCGGGAGTGGGAAATGAGCAGTTCTTC.